A single sample gave rise to the 29 T cell receptor beta chains below, sequenced in a study of CD8+ T cells in alopecia areata. In each case, RNA was isolated and then reverse transcribed into cDNA as the sequencing template. Profiling relied on immunoSEQ multiplex PCR, and the TCRdb table lists in-frame clones only, not all of them. This sample has 120,000 to 150,000 clones, with around two thirds found just once. The sequenced sample was CD8+ T cells sorted from blood. The source is a human donor in good health.

The gene calls are TRBV4-1 and TRBJ2-1; D remains ambiguous. V was shortened by 3 bases and J by 0 bases, with 12 bases between the two germline ends. The length of the CDR3 is 16 residues. Germline assignment: CDR1 MGHRA and CDR2 YSYEKL. In nucleotides, the CDR3 is TGCGCCAGCAGCCATACTGCCGTCGTCTCCTACAATGAGCAGTTCTTC. Encoded protein: CASSHTAVVSYNEQFF.

In the case of this clone: Germline and junction disagree at one end, which may indicate a read error. The gene calls are TRBV28 and TRBJ1-5, with unresolved D. The CDR3 has 13 amino acids. Germline CDR1 reads MDHEN; CDR2 reads SYDVKM. The CDR3 protein is CASSSSSNEPQHF. In DNA form, the CDR3 reads TGTGCCAGCAGTTCCTCCTCCAATGAGCCCCAGCATTTT. Complete variable domain (other parts from reference TRBV28 and TRBJ1-5): DVKVTQSSRYLVKRTGEKVFLECVQDMDHENMFWYRQDPGLGLRLIYFSYDVKMKEKGDIPEGYSVSREKKERFSLILESASTNQTSMYLCASSSSSNEPQHFGDGTRLSIL.

The CDR3 nucleotides read TGTGCCAGCAGCTTACTGGCAGATACGCAGTATTTT. Protein: CASSLLADTQYF. The chain links TRBV7-8 to TRBJ2-3; D unresolved. The ends were cut back, 2 bases at V and 4 bases at J, with 4 bases in the middle. There are 12 residues in the CDR3. Looked up from germline, CDR1 is SGHVS and CDR2 is FQNEAQ.

This chain links TRBV5-1 with TRBJ2-3, with D perhaps being TRBD1 or TRBD2 (5 bases each). Looked up from germline, CDR1 is SGHRS and CDR2 is YFSETQ. V was pared by 7 bases and J by 2 bases, with 17 bases between. The CDR3 is 15 residues long. The CDR3 sequence: CASRSSIGATDTQYF. CDR3 DNA: TGCGCCAGCCGCTCTTCCATCGGGGCCACAGATACGCAGTATTTT.

The chain joins TRBV5-1 to TRBJ1-2; D remains unclear. V lost 2 bases and J 3 bases, leaving 5 bases between the germline ends. This CDR3 is built from 12 residues. Germline CDR1 and CDR2: SGHRS and YFSETQ. The CDR3 sequence: CASSFYHYGYTF. The CDR3 nucleotides read TGCGCCAGCAGCTTTTACCACTATGGCTACACCTTC.

Points on this clone: Compared with germline, one end of the junction differs, possibly owing to a read error. CDR3 in DNA: TGTGCCAGCAGTCACTCGTTGCAGGTGAACTATGGCTACACCTTC. Protein: CASSHSLQVNYGYTF. The gene calls are TRBV6-6 and TRBJ1-2, with unresolved D. CDR3 size: 15 residues. The germline gives CDR1 MNHNY, CDR2 SVGAGI (reference sequence).

The CDR3 DNA sequence: TGTGCCAGCAGCTTAAGCGGGAGACTCGACAATGAGCAGTTCTTC. Protein product: CASSLSGRLDNEQFF. The chain links TRBV5-6 to TRBJ2-1; 8 bases line up with TRBD2. Germline V gives CDR1 SGHDT, CDR2 YYEEEE. This CDR3 has 15 residues. The trim removed 2 bases at V and 5 bases at J, leaving 6 bases unmatched.

Turning to this clone: Germline is not matched at one junction end, which may reflect a read error. V is TRBV6-6 and J is TRBJ2-3, with TRBD2 matching over 9 bases. Germline assignment: CDR1 MNHNY and CDR2 SVGAGI (reference sequence). This CDR3 contains 11 residues. CDR3 protein: CSSGIGDTQYF. CDR3 bases: TGCTCTAGCGGGATTGGAGATACGCAGTATTTT.

This clone came up a few times. This chain joins TRBV15 and TRBJ2-3, with a possible D match to TRBD2 (5 bases). With 4 bases removed from V and 1 base from J, the gap between germline ends came to 12 bases. Germline V gene sequence: CDR1 LNHNV, CDR2 YYDKDF (reference sequence). This CDR3 spans 15 amino acids. The CDR3 DNA is TGTGCCACCAGCAAGGTAGGAGGTGGCACAGATACGCAGTATTTT. Its translation is CATSKVGGGTDTQYF.

The gene calls are TRBV9 and TRBJ2-5; no firm D call. V gave up 0 bases and J gave up 2 bases, with 8 bases separating them. The CDR3 consists of 14 residues. CDR1 and CDR2 (germline): SGDLS, YYNGEE. The chain's CDR3 is CASSVGALQETQYF. CDR3 DNA sequence: TGTGCCAGCAGCGTAGGGGCGTTACAAGAGACCCAGTACTTC.

With regard to this clone: This CDR3 is also generated by other DNA sequences in the sample. The gene calls are TRBV27 and TRBJ2-2; D may be TRBD1 (6 bases). With 5 bases removed from V and 6 bases from J, the gap between germline ends came to 10 bases. Germline values: CDR1 MNHEY, CDR2 SMNVEV (reference sequence). This CDR3 region has 13 residues. The CDR3 DNA is TGTGCCAGCAGTCCCAGGACAGCCGGGGAGCTGTTTTTT. Its protein is CASSPRTAGELFF.

This clone appeared a single time. This chain joins TRBV27 and TRBJ2-7; 8 bases are shared with TRBD1. Germline values: CDR1 MNHEY, CDR2 SMNVEV (reference sequence). The V and J ends lost 4 bases and 3 bases, in that order; junction bases with no gene match: 5. CDR3 length: 14 amino acids. CDR3 sequence: CASSSSGQVYEQYF. Written as DNA, the CDR3 is TGTGCCAGCAGTTCCTCGGGACAGGTCTACGAGCAGTACTTC.

This clone has only a few counts. This sequence joins TRBV15 and TRBJ1-1, with 7 bases identical to TRBD1. Losses at the gene ends were 0 bases for V and 0 bases for J; bases not matched to a gene: 7. Germline V gene sequence: CDR1 LNHNV, CDR2 YYDKDF (reference sequence). CDR3 size: 17 residues. The CDR3 region has the DNA TGTGCCACCAGCAGAGATGGGGCACAGGGGATGAACACTGAAGCTTTCTTT. This codes for CATSRDGAQGMNTEAFF. Looking up the rest from reference TRBV15 and TRBJ1-1 gives the full variable domain: DAMVIQNPRYQVTQFGKPVTLSCSQTLNHNVMYWYQQKSSQAPKLLFHYYDKDFNNEADTPDNFQSRRPNTSFCFLDIRSPGLGDTAMYLCATSRDGAQGMNTEAFFGQGTRLTVV.

The J gene is TRBJ1-5, the V gene TRBV14, with D possibly matching TRBD1 (6 bases). Trimming cost V 0 bases and J 3 bases, with 12 bases left between them. Germline CDR1 and CDR2: SGHDN and FVKESK. The CDR3 is made up of 16 amino acids. Written as DNA, the CDR3 is TGTGCCAGCAGCCAAGACGCAGGGGCCTTCAATCAGCCCCAGCATTTT. Protein sequence: CASSQDAGAFNQPQHF.

V usage is TRBV7-9 and J usage is TRBJ2-3, with TRBD2 matching over 7 bases. The germline V gene has CDR1 SEHNR and CDR2 FQNEAQ (reference sequence). This CDR3 has 16 amino acids. V was clipped by 2 bases and J by 1 base; unmatched bases: 6. The CDR3 DNA is TGTGCCAGCAGCTTACTAACCAGCGGGGGCACAGATACGCAGTATTTT. Translated: CASSLLTSGGTDTQYF. Combining the CDR3 with reference TRBV7-9 and TRBJ2-3 gives the whole variable domain DTGVSQNPRHKITKRGQNVTFRCDPISEHNRLYWYRQTLGQGPEFLTYFQNEAQLEKSRLLSDRFSAERPKGSFSTLEIQRTEQGDSAMYLCASSLLTSGGTDTQYFGPGTRLTVL.

This chain joins TRBV6-5 and TRBJ2-1; 10 bases line up with TRBD2. Trimming at V came to 2 bases and at J to 7 bases, leaving 5 bases not matched to a gene. Germline CDR1 reads MNHEY; CDR2 reads SVGAGI. The CDR3 is 15 residues long. CDR3 sequence (DNA): TGTGCCAGCAGTTACGGAGCTAGCGGGGGAAATGAGCAGTTCTTC. Translated, it gives CASSYGASGGNEQFF.

The chain links TRBV2 to TRBJ1-2; TRBD1 agrees at 10 bases. Germline CDR1 and CDR2: SNHLY and FYNNEI. CDR3 size: 14 residues. The V segment lost 5 bases and the J segment 9 bases; nucleotides outside the gene matches: 9. CDR3 amino acids: CASSKGQGKGSYTF. The DNA of the CDR3 is TGTGCCAGCAGTAAGGGACAGGGGAAGGGGAGCTACACCTTC.

V usage is TRBV29-1 and J usage is TRBJ1-5; TRBD1 aligns across 10 bases. V gave up 6 bases and J gave up 0 bases; unmatched junction bases: 5. This CDR3 is 15 amino acids long. CDR1 SQVTM and CDR2 ANQGSEA come from the germline V gene. The CDR3 sequence: CSVAGTGVSNQPQHF. CDR3 bases: TGCAGCGTCGCCGGGACAGGGGTTAGCAATCAGCCCCAGCATTTT.

This clone showed up many times. The rearrangement joins TRBV11-2 to TRBJ2-7, with 8 positions matching TRBD2. V gave up 8 bases and J gave up 0 bases; unmatched junction bases: 6. From germline, CDR1 is SGHAT and CDR2 FQNNGV. The CDR3 consists of 14 residues. CDR3 residues: CASGVAGFSYEQYF. The CDR3 DNA sequence: TGTGCCAGCGGCGTAGCGGGATTCTCCTACGAGCAGTACTTC.

This clone was found a few times. This chain links TRBV29-1 with TRBJ2-7; TRBD1 agrees at 7 bases. Germline lookup yields CDR1 SQVTM and CDR2 ANQGSEA. CDR3 size: 14 residues. V lost 0 bases to trimming and J lost 5 bases; unmatched junction nucleotides: 7. This CDR3 is CSVEDRSGGDEQYF. The CDR3 bases are TGCAGCGTTGAAGATAGGTCAGGGGGAGACGAGCAGTACTTC.

The chain joins TRBV27 to TRBJ1-1; D ambiguous. Trimming shortened V by 8 bases and J by 6 bases, and 19 bases separated the two germline ends. Germline lookup yields CDR1 MNHEY and CDR2 SMNVEV (reference sequence). The CDR3 is made up of 14 amino acids. CDR3 DNA sequence: TGTGCCAGCCGGGAAGTAGGTGCCCGCCCTGAAGCTTTCTTT. This codes for CASREVGARPEAFF.

The J gene is TRBJ2-2, the V gene TRBV19; 10 bases agree with TRBD2. The CDR3 totals 15 residues. The junction had 12 bases not matched to a gene; V was cut back by 9 bases and J by 8 bases. Germline CDR1 reads LNHDA; CDR2 reads SQIVND (reference sequence). CDR3 loop: CASRLAGSAAGELFF. CDR3 nucleotide sequence: TGTGCCAGCCGACTAGCGGGTTCGGCGGCGGGGGAGCTGTTTTTT.

This chain joins TRBV4-1 and TRBJ2-7, with TRBD1 matching 9 bases. The CDR3 is 14 residues long. The V gene end was trimmed by 1 base and the J gene end by 3 bases; junction bases not matched to a gene: 1. Germline-derived CDR1 and CDR2 are MGHRA and YSYEKL. For the CDR3, the DNA is TGCGCCAGCAGCCAAGGGACAGGGGTCTACGAGCAGTACTTC. Its protein is CASSQGTGVYEQYF.

The V gene is TRBV11-2, the J gene TRBJ1-5, with D possibly matching TRBD1 (5 bases). Germline lookup yields CDR1 SGHAT and CDR2 FQNNGV. V was pared by 0 bases and J by 1 base, with 7 bases between. The CDR3 totals 15 residues. CDR3 in amino acids: CASSLEAGSNQPQHF. The CDR3 DNA follows: TGTGCCAGCAGCTTAGAGGCAGGGAGCAATCAGCCCCAGCATTTT.

The V and J genes are TRBV4-1 and TRBJ2-7; TRBD1 or TRBD2 may be the D gene (5 bases each). CDR3 length equals 17 residues. Germline V gene sequence: CDR1 MGHRA, CDR2 YSYEKL. V was trimmed by 1 base and J by 4 bases, leaving 20 bases between them. The DNA for the CDR3 is TGCGCCAGCAGCCAAGTTCGGGACCGGGACGGTAGATACGAGCAGTACTTC. Translation: CASSQVRDRDGRYEQYF.

The rearrangement joins TRBV29-1 to TRBJ2-1; 7 positions match TRBD2. The CDR3 has 13 residues. The germline V gene encodes CDR1 SQVTM and CDR2 ANQGSEA. V was pared by 7 bases and J by 7 bases, with 10 bases of the junction left unmatched. CDR3 in amino acids: CSALRLADNEQFF. DNA for the CDR3: TGCAGCGCACTACGGCTAGCGGATAATGAGCAGTTCTTC.

V is TRBV4-1 and J is TRBJ2-1; D call uncertain. Trimming removed 0 bases from V and 10 bases from J, with 7 bases in between. Germline V gene sequence: CDR1 MGHRA, CDR2 YSYEKL. The CDR3 is 12 amino acids. Here the CDR3 reads CASSQESLEQFF. The CDR3 region has the DNA TGCGCCAGCAGCCAAGAATCCCTAGAGCAGTTCTTC.

This clone was picked up a small number of times. The chain recombines TRBV7-6 with TRBJ2-2, with 7 nucleotides matching TRBD1. Germline trimming cut 5 bases from V and 4 bases from J; bases unmatched to any gene: 4. Germline CDR1 and CDR2: SGHVS and FNYEAQ. This CDR3 spans 14 amino acids. The CDR3 protein is CASSVTGSTGELFF. The DNA of the CDR3 is TGTGCCAGCAGCGTGACAGGGAGCACCGGGGAGCTGTTTTTT.

The chain couples TRBV29-1 to TRBJ2-1, with unresolved D. Germline CDR1 and CDR2: SQVTM and ANQGSEA. V lost 7 bases and J lost 8, with 9 bases in between. This CDR3 is built from 10 residues. CDR3 bases: TGCAGCGGCCTCTGGGATGAGCAGTTCTTC. Translation gives CSGLWDEQFF.